This TCR beta chain was sequenced in a study of identical twins (dated by TCRdb to 2016 to 2017). As for the study more broadly: To test whether fetal clonotypes persist, this study deep-sequenced TCR alpha and beta repertoires from monozygotic twins, from unrelated adults of various ages, and from cord blood. Replicate twin experiments were performed at different times using different library preparation protocols to rule out contamination. What the work shows at the level of the full study, not this receptor alone: Abundant cord blood beta clonotypes carried fewer insertions; young adult naive repertoires showed a weaker similar trend, while memory repertoires showed none. Compared with coincidental sharing between unrelated individuals, out-of-frame TCR alpha sequences shared between twins showed an excess of sequences with low generation probability. Out-of-frame TCR alpha sharing in monozygotic twins was systematically underestimated by recombination models, whereas sharing between unrelated individuals was in agreement with the recombination models. A weaker excess of twin sharing was found in beta out-of-frame sequences because the signal-to-noise ratio was lowered by fewer shared sequences. Because the same donors could not be followed over many years, the conclusions relied on cross-sectional statistical analysis. Zero-insertion analyses could be partly confounded by invariant T cells such as MAIT and iNKT, though diverse VJ usage argued against such confounding for most clonotypes.

Every donor was a healthy Caucasian. The researchers also sequenced three unrelated adults who were not twins: a male aged 18 to 30, a male aged 50 to 59, and a female aged 50 to 59. Miltenyi CD45RO+ enrichment and human naive T-cell isolation kits were used to isolate memory (CD45RO+) and naive T cells from PBMC. The receptor library was made with 5' RACE. Sequencing took place on an Illumina HiSeq 2000. A universal primer binding site was added through template switching, and the final cDNA carried a unique molecular identifier so that TCR cDNA molecules could be counted accurately. Specific primers in the conserved constant-segment region were used to synthesize first-strand cDNA for TCR alpha and beta chains. To control for contamination, each cDNA library was double barcoded with a SMART-Mk sample barcode plus Illumina barcodes. Two successive PCR steps introduced TruSeq adapter sequences along with Illumina sample barcodes. Sequencing of the TCR alpha and beta cDNA libraries was done on the Illumina HiSeq platform using custom primers. Per the original workflow: Raw reads were processed with MiGEC to extract unique molecular identifiers, and MiXCR was used to determine CDR3 positions. Recombination models were inferred per individual with the repgenHMM and IGoR tools using an EM algorithm. Shared clonotype analysis was performed with the tcR package in R, normalizing sharing by the product of cloneset sizes. Out-of-frame nonproductive sequences were analyzed to study raw recombination free of thymic and clonal selection effects. TCRdb took the public reads, trimmed them with fastp at Q25, ran MiXCR for clone calling and kept in-frame beta chains. Records with the same CDR3 protein are collapsed into one entry carrying the most frequent genes and DNA. For this entry, the V and J calls and clone size follow TCRdb and not the study's own pipeline. In this sample the table shows hundreds of thousands of distinct CDR3 sequences, 5.5% to 6.5% of which occur a single time. Clones ranked in the top ten supply 1.5% to 2% of the sample.

About this clonotype itself: Its antigen is still unknown. No base quality information exists; no much larger clone differs at one position.

V loses 4 bases, J loses 8 bases, and the germline ends lie 31 bases apart. The germline V gene encodes CDR1 SGHRS and CDR2 YFSETQ. Counted from cysteine to phenylalanine, this CDR3 has 19 amino acids. Here the CDR3 DNA is all that survives: 57 bases in frame from base 1. The sample comprised naive T cells sorted from blood. The cell subset or site tag for this specimen amounts to: cells isolated with a human naive T-cell isolation kit. The V and J segments used are TRBV5-1 and TRBJ2-1; D gene: possibly TRBD2, on 7 matching bases. The receptor comes from a man aged 18 to 30 in good health. The DNA sequence reads TGCGCCAGCAGCCCCCTCCTAAAATTAAGGGGGAGGGCGGGGGATGAGCAGTTCTTC. Translated, this gives CASSPLLKLRGRAGDEQFF.